Below, 29 T cell receptor beta chains from the same sample are listed, as sequenced in a study of long-term antiretroviral therapy in people with HIV. They ran version v3.0 of the immunoSEQ assay at survey level. The repertoire was sequenced with immunoSEQ multiplex PCR; TCRdb's copy has only in-frame clones and lacks some. Of 20,000 to 25,000 clones in the sample, 85% to 90% are singletons; the top ten hold 3.5% to 4.5%. Sequenced material: unsorted PBMCs, taken 2.3 years after starting antiretroviral therapy. The receptors stem from a man in his sixties with HIV.

V is TRBV30 and J is TRBJ2-1; no firm D call. CDR1 and CDR2 (germline): GTSNPN, SVGIG (reference sequence). V lost 8 bases to trimming and J lost 7 bases, with 9 bases between them. The CDR3 loop spans 10 amino acids. In nucleotides, the CDR3 is TGTGCCAATGGCCCTAATGAGCAGTTCTTC. Translated, it gives CANGPNEQFF.

The genes are TRBV6-5 and TRBJ1-3; D ambiguous. Germline-derived CDR1 and CDR2 are MNHEY and SVGAGI. Trimming stripped 8 bases from V and 5 bases from J, with 4 bases between. The CDR3 is 10 residues long. The CDR3 DNA follows: TGTGCCAGCCGACGAAACACCATATATTTT. The encoded protein is CASRRNTIYF.

The J gene is TRBJ1-1, the V gene TRBV30; D not resolved. Germline CDR1 and CDR2: GTSNPN and SVGIG (reference sequence). Trimming took off 0 bases at V and 11 bases at J, with 16 bases between the two ends. The CDR3 consists of 13 residues. The CDR3 region is CAWSVLGGLGAFF. CDR3 DNA: TGTGCCTGGAGTGTACTAGGTGGCCTGGGGGCTTTCTTT.

The chain uses TRBV6-6 and TRBJ1-5; 8 positions match TRBD1. The germline gives CDR1 MNHNY, CDR2 SVGAGI (reference sequence). The CDR3 has 13 amino acids. The J segment lost 4 bases and the V segment lost 6 bases, leaving 2 bases of the junction unmatched. CDR3 loop: CASSDRGNQPQHF. CDR3 DNA: TGTGCCAGCAGCGACAGGGGTAATCAGCCCCAGCATTTT.

This chain connects TRBV27 to TRBJ1-6; maybe TRBD1 (6 bases). Between the trimmed V and J ends, which lost 2 bases and 13 bases, there was a span of 18 bases. Germline CDR1 is MNHEY and CDR2 is SMNVEV (reference sequence). The CDR3 consists of 15 residues. The CDR3 loop reads CASSLGVTGQYPLHF. The DNA for the CDR3 is TGTGCCAGCAGTTTAGGGGTGACAGGCCAATACCCCCTCCACTTT.

The J gene is TRBJ2-5, the V gene TRBV25-1; TRBD2 matches 10 bases. Trimming removed 4 bases from V and 4 bases from J; junction bases left unmatched: 6. Germline CDR1 reads MGHDK; CDR2 reads SYGVNS. This CDR3 is 15 amino acids long. As DNA, the CDR3 is TGTGCCAGCAGTGGACCTAGCGGGAGCGGAGAGACCCAGTACTTC. It yields the protein CASSGPSGSGETQYF.

This chain links TRBV5-1 with TRBJ2-7; TRBD1 aligns across 8 bases. CDR1 and CDR2 from the germline V gene are SGHRS and YFSETQ. V trimming: 2 bases; J trimming: 6 bases; junction bases outside the gene matches: 10. This CDR3 comprises 15 residues. CDR3: CASSLPGGDRGEQYF. CDR3 nucleotide sequence: TGCGCCAGCAGCTTACCAGGGGGCGATCGGGGCGAGCAGTACTTC.

The chain joins TRBV5-4 to TRBJ2-2; the match to TRBD2 covers 7 bases. With V trimmed by 2 bases and J by 6 bases, 7 bases remained unmatched. The CDR3 is 15 residues long. Germline V gene sequence: CDR1 SGHNT, CDR2 YYREEE (reference sequence). CDR3 sequence reads: CASSFGQGGSGELFF. CDR3 coding DNA: TGTGCCAGCAGCTTCGGGCAGGGAGGGTCCGGGGAGCTGTTTTTT.

CDR3 nucleotide sequence: TGTGCCAGCAGTGAAGTAACGGCCGGAAGGGGCTACACCTTC. Protein product: CASSEVTAGRGYTF. The chain uses TRBV2 and TRBJ1-2; the D is unclear. The length of the CDR3 is 14 residues. The germline gives CDR1 SNHLY, CDR2 FYNNEI. V lost 1 base, J lost 8 bases, and 14 bases lay in between.

V gene TRBV5-1 combines with J gene TRBJ2-5; 8 positions match TRBD2. V was pared by 4 bases and J by 4 bases, with 12 bases of the junction left unmatched. This CDR3 is built from 16 residues. CDR1 is SGHRS and CDR2 is YFSETQ in the germline V gene. The CDR3, as DNA: TGCGCCAGCAGCGTCCCGGAGACGGGAGGGCCAGAGACCCAGTACTTC. It codes for CASSVPETGGPETQYF. Full variable domain (rest looked up from reference TRBV5-1 and TRBJ2-5): KAGVTQTPRYLIKTRGQQVTLSCSPISGHRSVSWYQQTPGQGLQFLFEYFSETQRNKGNFPGRFSGRQFSNSRSEMNVSTLELGDSALYLCASSVPETGGPETQYFGPGTRLLVL.

Only a few counts were recorded for this clone. The chain couples TRBV7-9 to TRBJ2-2; 12 nucleotides agree with TRBD2. The junction had 4 bases not matched to a gene; V was cut back by 4 bases and J by 4 bases. Germline V gives CDR1 SEHNR, CDR2 FQNEAQ (reference sequence). This CDR3 has 16 residues. The DNA for the CDR3 is TGTGCCAGCAGCTCTAGCGGGAGGGGAAGCACCGGGGAGCTGTTTTTT. Its protein product is CASSSSGRGSTGELFF.

This chain uses TRBV5-4 with TRBJ2-5; possible D gene TRBD2, 7 bases. The V end lost 4 bases, the J end lost 3 bases, and 22 bases lay between the germline ends. The length of the CDR3 is 17 residues. Germline CDR1 reads SGHNT; CDR2 reads YYREEE (reference sequence). CDR3 in DNA: TGTGCCAGCAGCCCTGGCCCGGGGGGCGGAGGGAAAGAGACCCAGTACTTC. Its protein product is CASSPGPGGGGKETQYF.

The chain couples TRBV7-9 to TRBJ2-3; 12 bases match TRBD2. The CDR3 runs to 16 residues. Germline V gives CDR1 SEHNR, CDR2 FQNEAQ (reference sequence). Germline trimming cut 2 bases from V and 2 bases from J; bases unmatched to any gene: 2. The CDR3 protein is CASSLRLAGATDTQYF. Written as DNA, the CDR3 is TGTGCCAGCAGCTTAAGACTAGCGGGAGCCACAGATACGCAGTATTTT.

V and J are TRBV5-1 and TRBJ2-7, with 7 bases matching TRBD1. Germline V gene data show CDR1 as SGHRS and CDR2 as YFSETQ. The CDR3 totals 14 residues. V shed 2 bases, J shed 2 bases, and the junction held 4 bases outside the gene matches. Written as DNA, the CDR3 is TGCGCCAGCAGCTTTCAGGGACAGACCTACGAGCAGTACTTC. The encoded protein is CASSFQGQTYEQYF.

The genes are TRBV29-1 and TRBJ2-1; TRBD2 matches at 10 bases. Germline CDR1 reads SQVTM; CDR2 reads ANQGSEA. V trimming: 3 bases; J trimming: 7 bases; junction bases outside the gene matches: 6. The CDR3 has 14 amino acids. CDR3 nucleotide sequence: TGCAGCGTTGACAGCGGGGGGGTTCCGAATGAGCAGTTCTTC. Protein sequence: CSVDSGGVPNEQFF.

The chain links TRBV5-6 to TRBJ2-7; TRBD1 or TRBD2 may be the D gene (5 bases each). Germline CDR1 SGHDT, CDR2 YYEEEE. The CDR3 spans 13 residues. Trimming pared 4 bases from V and 5 bases from J, leaving 13 bases between. CDR3 loop: CASSITPGHEQYF. CDR3 nucleotide sequence: TGTGCCAGCAGCATCACGCCGGGGCACGAGCAGTACTTC.

CDR3 in DNA: TGCGCCAGCAGTGAGACAGGGATGGACTATGGCTACACCTTC. Translation gives CASSETGMDYGYTF. The rearrangement links TRBV5-1 to TRBJ1-2, with 7 bases identical to TRBD1. Trimming cost V 5 bases and J 3 bases; bases outside gene matches: 7. Germline CDR1 SGHRS, CDR2 YFSETQ. The CDR3 extends over 14 amino acids.

The chain has TRBV9 and TRBJ1-3, with D maybe TRBD1 (5 bases). CDR1 is SGDLS and CDR2 is YYNGEE in the germline V gene. Trimming took 0 bases from V and 0 from J, leaving 10 bases between them. CDR3 length equals 16 residues. As DNA, the CDR3 is TGTGCCAGCAGCGTAGAGGGGTACGTCTCTGGAAACACCATATATTTT. Its protein product is CASSVEGYVSGNTIYF.

The chain couples TRBV6-5 to TRBJ1-3; no reliable D call. The CDR3 loop spans 15 amino acids. Trimming removed 4 bases at V and 2 bases at J, with 12 bases between. Germline V gene data show CDR1 as MNHEY and CDR2 as SVGAGI. The CDR3 DNA reads TGTGCCAGCAGTTCCGGGATTAGCCCTGGAAACACCATATATTTT. Translating gives CASSSGISPGNTIYF.

The rearrangement uses TRBV4-1 and TRBJ2-7; perhaps TRBD2 as D (6 bases). Germline-derived CDR1 and CDR2 are MGHRA and YSYEKL. V was trimmed by 4 bases and J by 2 bases, leaving 15 bases between them. The CDR3 has 15 residues. The CDR3, as DNA: TGCGCCAGCAGCCCCAGAGGGACTCGGGCCTACGAGCAGTACTTC. This translates into CASSPRGTRAYEQYF.

V usage is TRBV9 and J usage is TRBJ2-5; 8 bases match TRBD1. Germline trimming cut 0 bases from V and 3 bases from J; bases unmatched to any gene: 4. Per germline, CDR1 SGDLS and CDR2 YYNGEE. The CDR3 is made up of 15 amino acids. The CDR3 coding sequence is TGTGCCAGCAGCGTAGATACGACAGGGGAAGAGACCCAGTACTTC. Translated, it gives CASSVDTTGEETQYF.

The rearrangement joins TRBV30 to TRBJ2-7; D call uncertain. Germline loops: CDR1 GTSNPN, CDR2 SVGIG (reference sequence). The CDR3 is 13 residues long. The ends were cut back, 0 bases at V and 4 bases at J, with 10 bases in the middle. The CDR3 sequence: CAWSVGSGYEQYF. CDR3 coding DNA: TGTGCCTGGAGTGTAGGGTCCGGGTACGAGCAGTACTTC.

This chain joins TRBV5-1 and TRBJ2-2, with 10 bases identical to TRBD1. The CDR3 has 15 residues. Unmatched junction bases numbered 4, after V lost 5 bases and J lost 3 bases. Germline V gene sequence: CDR1 SGHRS, CDR2 YFSETQ. The CDR3 reads CASSRDRGDTGELFF. For the CDR3, the DNA is TGCGCCAGCAGTAGGGACAGGGGAGACACCGGGGAGCTGTTTTTT. The full variable domain, in which reference TRBV5-1 and TRBJ2-2 provide the parts outside the CDR3, is KAGVTQTPRYLIKTRGQQVTLSCSPISGHRSVSWYQQTPGQGLQFLFEYFSETQRNKGNFPGRFSGRQFSNSRSEMNVSTLELGDSALYLCASSRDRGDTGELFFGEGSRLTVL.

This clone was recorded a few times. The CDR3 here is CASTGTGAPYEQYF. As DNA, the CDR3 is TGTGCCAGCACCGGGACAGGGGCACCCTACGAGCAGTACTTC. The chain is built from TRBV7-9 and TRBJ2-7, with 10 bases identical to TRBD1. The CDR3 totals 14 residues. V shed 7 bases, J shed 2 bases, and the junction held 5 bases outside the gene matches. CDR1 is SEHNR, CDR2 FQNEAQ, per germline (reference sequence).

The chain couples TRBV25-1 to TRBJ1-4; 12 bases fit TRBD1. With V trimmed by 3 bases and J by 10 bases, 9 bases remained unmatched. There are 16 residues in the CDR3. Germline CDR1 and CDR2: MGHDK and SYGVNS. The CDR3 reads CASSEGGTGGIRKLFF. In DNA, the CDR3 is TGTGCCAGCAGTGAGGGGGGGACAGGGGGCATTAGAAAACTGTTTTTT.

This rearrangement joins TRBV6-5 to TRBJ1-2; no clear D. CDR1 MNHEY and CDR2 SVGAGI come from the germline V gene. The CDR3 runs to 13 residues. Between the trimmed V and J ends, which lost 7 bases and 8 bases, there was a span of 17 bases. In nucleotides, the CDR3 is TGTGCCAGCAAGGGCCAGGACGCACACGGCTACACCTTC. Its protein product is CASKGQDAHGYTF.

The chain uses TRBV5-1 and TRBJ2-5; 13 bases line up with TRBD2. This CDR3 contains 16 residues. V trimming: 4 bases; J trimming: 1 base; junction bases outside the gene matches: 4. CDR1 and CDR2 from the germline V gene are SGHRS and YFSETQ. The CDR3 here is CASSKGTSGIQETQYF. The CDR3 DNA reads as TGCGCCAGCAGCAAAGGGACTAGCGGGATCCAAGAGACCCAGTACTTC.

The rearrangement links TRBV7-7 to TRBJ2-5; D might be TRBD1 or TRBD2, each matching 5 bases. Germline-derived CDR1 and CDR2 are SSHAT and FNYEAQ (reference sequence). The V end lost 5 bases, the J end lost 5 bases, and 9 bases lay between the germline ends. This CDR3 comprises 12 residues. Here the CDR3 reads CASSHWGETQYF. The CDR3 bases are TGTGCCAGCAGCCATTGGGGGGAGACCCAGTACTTC. Complete variable domain (other parts from reference TRBV7-7 and TRBJ2-5): GAGVSQSPRYKVTKRGQDVTLRCDPISSHATLYWYQQALGQGPEFLTYFNYEAQPDKSGLPSDRFSAERPEGSISTLTIQRTEQRDSAMYRCASSHWGETQYFGPGTRLLVL.

CDR3 residues: CASSLKTGRDTEAFF. The CDR3 DNA follows: TGTGCCAGCTCACTTAAAACAGGGAGGGACACTGAAGCTTTCTTT. The chain links TRBV18 to TRBJ1-1; tentatively, D is TRBD1 (6 bases). The V and J ends lost 4 bases and 3 bases respectively, with 15 bases between them. Germline V lookup: CDR1 KGHSH, CDR2 LQKENI. There are 15 residues in the CDR3.